These 2 T cell receptor beta chains were all obtained from the same sample, sequenced in a study of T cell responses to AZD1222 COVID-19 vaccine (dated by TCRdb to about 2021). This specimen's time point label, interpreted: baseline before first vaccination. Library construction relied on the immunoSEQ multiplex PCR assay. TCRdb provides this immuneACCESS table in a form limited to in-frame rearrangements. Some clones are lacking; in checked studies, under half of them reflect an unresolved V gene, and why the rest are absent is not known. The sample table shows more than 150,000 clones, and 91% are seen once. The top ten hold 4% to 5.5% of the sample. The material sequenced was peripheral blood, taken on day 0 of AZD1222 vaccination. These receptors all come from an adult in good health.

The V gene is TRBV12-3 or TRBV12-4, the J gene TRBJ2-1; D is possibly TRBD2 (5 bases). Trimming stripped 3 bases from V and 6 bases from J, with 9 bases between. The CDR3 has 13 amino acids. The CDR3: CASSFGERNEQFF. The CDR3 DNA is TGTGCCAGCAGTTTCGGGGAGCGCAATGAGCAGTTCTTC.

The V gene is TRBV29-1, the J gene TRBJ1-2; possibly TRBD1 for D (6 bases). V was cut by 7 bases and J by 8 bases, with 17 bases left in between. The germline gives CDR1 SQVTM, CDR2 ANQGSEA. This CDR3 contains 12 residues. The CDR3 nucleotides read TGCAGCGCCGGGGACATCGAGGTCGGCTACACCTTC. Protein product: CSAGDIEVGYTF.